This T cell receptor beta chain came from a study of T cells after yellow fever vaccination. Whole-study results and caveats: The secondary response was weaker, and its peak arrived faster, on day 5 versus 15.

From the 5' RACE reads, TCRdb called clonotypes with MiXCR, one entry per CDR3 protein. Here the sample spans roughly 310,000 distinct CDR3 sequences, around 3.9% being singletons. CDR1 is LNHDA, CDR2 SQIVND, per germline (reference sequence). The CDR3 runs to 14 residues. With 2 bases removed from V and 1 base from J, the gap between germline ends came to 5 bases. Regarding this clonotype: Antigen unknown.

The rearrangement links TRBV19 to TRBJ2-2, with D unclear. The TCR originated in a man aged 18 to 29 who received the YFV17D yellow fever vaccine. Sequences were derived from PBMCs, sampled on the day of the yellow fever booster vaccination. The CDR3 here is CASSILENTGELFF. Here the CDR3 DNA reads TGTGCCAGTAGTATACTTGAGAACACCGGGGAGCTGTTTTTT.